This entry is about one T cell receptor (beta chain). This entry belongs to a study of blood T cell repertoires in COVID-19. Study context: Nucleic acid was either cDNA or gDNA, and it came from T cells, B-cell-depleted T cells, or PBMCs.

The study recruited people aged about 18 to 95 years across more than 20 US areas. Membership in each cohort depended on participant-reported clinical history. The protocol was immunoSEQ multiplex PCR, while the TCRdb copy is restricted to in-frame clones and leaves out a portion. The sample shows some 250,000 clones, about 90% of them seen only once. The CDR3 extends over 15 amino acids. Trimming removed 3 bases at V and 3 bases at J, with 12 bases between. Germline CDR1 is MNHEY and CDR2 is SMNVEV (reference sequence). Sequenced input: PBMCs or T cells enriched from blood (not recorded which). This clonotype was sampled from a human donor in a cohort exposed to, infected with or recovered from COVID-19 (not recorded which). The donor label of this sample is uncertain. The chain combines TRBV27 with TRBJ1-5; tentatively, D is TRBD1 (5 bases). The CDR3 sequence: CASSFSGLVNQPQHF. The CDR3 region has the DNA TGTGCCAGCAGTTTTTCAGGGTTAGTCAATCAGCCCCAGCATTTT.